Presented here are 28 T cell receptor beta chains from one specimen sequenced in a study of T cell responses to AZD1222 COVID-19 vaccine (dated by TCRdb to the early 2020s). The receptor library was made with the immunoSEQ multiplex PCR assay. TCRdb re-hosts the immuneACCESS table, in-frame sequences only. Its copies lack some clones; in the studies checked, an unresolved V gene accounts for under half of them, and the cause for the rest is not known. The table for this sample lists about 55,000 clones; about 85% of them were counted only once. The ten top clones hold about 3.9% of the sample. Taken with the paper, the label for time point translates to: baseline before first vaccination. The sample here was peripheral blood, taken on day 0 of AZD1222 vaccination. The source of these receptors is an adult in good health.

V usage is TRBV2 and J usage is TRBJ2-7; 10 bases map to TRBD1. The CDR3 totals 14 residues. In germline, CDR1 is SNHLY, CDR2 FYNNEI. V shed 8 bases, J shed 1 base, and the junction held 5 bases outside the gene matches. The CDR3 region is CASLGQGSSYEQYF. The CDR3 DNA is TGTGCCAGCCTGGGACAGGGGAGTTCCTACGAGCAGTACTTC.

The CDR3 DNA reads as TGTGCCAGCAGCTTAAACGCAGGGTTGAACACTGAAGCTTTCTTT. This gives the protein CASSLNAGLNTEAFF. This chain uses TRBV7-3 with TRBJ1-1; perhaps TRBD1 as D (5 bases). CDR1 and CDR2 (germline): SGHTA, FQGTGA. The CDR3 has 15 amino acids. The V end was cut by 1 base, the J end by 0 bases, with 9 bases between.

CDR3 loop: CASGTGTGGYEQYF. The CDR3 DNA follows: TGTGCCAGCGGGACCGGGACAGGGGGCTACGAGCAGTACTTC. This chain joins TRBV9 and TRBJ2-7; the match to TRBD1 covers 11 bases. The germline V gene encodes CDR1 SGDLS and CDR2 YYNGEE. The J segment lost 3 bases and the V segment lost 7 bases, leaving 6 bases of the junction unmatched. This CDR3 has 14 residues.

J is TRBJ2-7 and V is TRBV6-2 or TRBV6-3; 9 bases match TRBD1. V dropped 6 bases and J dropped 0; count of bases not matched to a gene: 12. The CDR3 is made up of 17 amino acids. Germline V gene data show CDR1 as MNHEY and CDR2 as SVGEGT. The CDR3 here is CASRPNPGTGSSYEQYF. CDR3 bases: TGTGCCAGCAGACCTAACCCCGGGACAGGGAGCTCCTACGAGCAGTACTTC.

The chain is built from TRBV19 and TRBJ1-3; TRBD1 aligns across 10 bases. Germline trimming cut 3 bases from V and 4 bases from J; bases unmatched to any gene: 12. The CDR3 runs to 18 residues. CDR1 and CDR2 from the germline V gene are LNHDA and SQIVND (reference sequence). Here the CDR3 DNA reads TGTGCCAGTAGTATCTCTTTAGTAGGGACAGGGGTCGGAAACACCATATATTTT. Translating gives CASSISLVGTGVGNTIYF.

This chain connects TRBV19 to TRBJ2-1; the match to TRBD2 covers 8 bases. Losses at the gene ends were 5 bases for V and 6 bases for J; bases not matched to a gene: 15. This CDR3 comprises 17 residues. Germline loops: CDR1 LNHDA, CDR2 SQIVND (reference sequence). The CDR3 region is CASSAFRAGGPLNEQFF. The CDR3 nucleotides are TGTGCCAGTAGTGCCTTTCGGGCGGGGGGCCCTCTCAATGAGCAGTTCTTC.

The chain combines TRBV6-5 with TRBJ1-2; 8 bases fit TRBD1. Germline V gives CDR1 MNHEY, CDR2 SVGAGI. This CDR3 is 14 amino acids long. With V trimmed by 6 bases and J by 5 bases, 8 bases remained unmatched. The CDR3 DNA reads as TGTGCCAGCAGAAAGCAGGGGGCGCTTTATGGCTACACCTTC. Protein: CASRKQGALYGYTF.

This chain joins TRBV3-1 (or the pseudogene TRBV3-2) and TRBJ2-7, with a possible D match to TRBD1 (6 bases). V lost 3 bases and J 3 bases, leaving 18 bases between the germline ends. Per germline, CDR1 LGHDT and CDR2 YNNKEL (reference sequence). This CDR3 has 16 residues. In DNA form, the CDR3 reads TGTGCCAGCAGCCAGATAAATTACAGGGAACACTACGAGCAGTACTTC. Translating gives CASSQINYREHYEQYF.

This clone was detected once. This CDR3 is CASSSGQRTGELFF. CDR3 in DNA: TGTGCCAGTAGTTCAGGACAGCGCACCGGGGAGCTGTTTTTT. The V and J genes are TRBV19 and TRBJ2-2; a possible D gene is TRBD1 (6 bases). Germline V gene data show CDR1 as LNHDA and CDR2 as SQIVND (reference sequence). Trimming pared 5 bases from V and 4 bases from J, leaving 11 bases between. CDR3 length: 14 amino acids.

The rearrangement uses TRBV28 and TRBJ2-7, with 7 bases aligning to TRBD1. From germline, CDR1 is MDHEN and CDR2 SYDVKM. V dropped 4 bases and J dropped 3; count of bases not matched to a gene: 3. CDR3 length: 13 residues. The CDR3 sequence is CASSYRGSYEQYF. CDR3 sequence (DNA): TGTGCCAGCAGTTACAGGGGTAGCTACGAGCAGTACTTC.

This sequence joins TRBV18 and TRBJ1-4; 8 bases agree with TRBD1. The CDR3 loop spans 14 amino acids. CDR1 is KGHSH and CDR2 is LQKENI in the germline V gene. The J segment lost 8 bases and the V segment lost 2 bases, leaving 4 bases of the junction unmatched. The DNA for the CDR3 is TGTGCCAGCTCACCAGCAGGACAGGGCGAAAAACTGTTTTTT. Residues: CASSPAGQGEKLFF. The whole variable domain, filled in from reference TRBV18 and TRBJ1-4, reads NAGVMQNPRHLVRRRGQEARLRCSPMKGHSHVYWYRQLPEEGLKFMVYLQKENIIDESGMPKERFSAEFPKEGPSILRIQQVVRGDSAAYFCASSPAGQGEKLFFGSGTQLSVL.

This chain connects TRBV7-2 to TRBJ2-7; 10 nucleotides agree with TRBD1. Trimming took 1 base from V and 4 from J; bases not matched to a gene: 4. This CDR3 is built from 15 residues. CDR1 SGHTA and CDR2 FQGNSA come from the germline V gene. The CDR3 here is CASSLELGQGYEQYF. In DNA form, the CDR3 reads TGTGCCAGCAGCTTAGAGTTGGGACAGGGGTACGAGCAGTACTTC. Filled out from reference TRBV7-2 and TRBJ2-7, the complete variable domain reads GAGVSQSPSNKVTEKGKDVELRCDPISGHTALYWYRQSLGQGLEFLIYFQGNSAPDKSGLPSDRFSAERTGGSVSTLTIQRTQQEDSAVYLCASSLELGQGYEQYFGPGTRLTVT.

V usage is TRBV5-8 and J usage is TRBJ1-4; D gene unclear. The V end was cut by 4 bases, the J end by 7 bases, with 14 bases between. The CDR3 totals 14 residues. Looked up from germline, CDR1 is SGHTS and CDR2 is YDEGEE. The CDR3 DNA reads TGTGCCAGCAGCCTAAAGGGCCTGAGTGAAAAACTGTTTTTT. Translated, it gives CASSLKGLSEKLFF.

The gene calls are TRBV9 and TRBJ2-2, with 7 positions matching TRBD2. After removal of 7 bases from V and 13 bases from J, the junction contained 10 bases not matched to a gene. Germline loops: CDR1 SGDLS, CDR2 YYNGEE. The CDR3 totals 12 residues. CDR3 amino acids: CASGLDMGGLFF. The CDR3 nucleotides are TGTGCCAGCGGACTAGACATGGGAGGGCTGTTTTTT.

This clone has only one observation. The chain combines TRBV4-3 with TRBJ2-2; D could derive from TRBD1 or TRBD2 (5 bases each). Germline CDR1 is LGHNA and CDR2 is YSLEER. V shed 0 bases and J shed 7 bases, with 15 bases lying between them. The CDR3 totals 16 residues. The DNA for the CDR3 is TGCGCCAGCAGCCAAGAGCCGGACGTTGGGGGCGGGGAGCTGTTTTTT. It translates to CASSQEPDVGGGELFF.

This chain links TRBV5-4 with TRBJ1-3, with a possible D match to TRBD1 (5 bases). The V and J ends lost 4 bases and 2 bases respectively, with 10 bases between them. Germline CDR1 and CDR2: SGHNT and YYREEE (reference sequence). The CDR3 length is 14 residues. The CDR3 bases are TGTGCCAGCAGCCTTACAGGTACTGGAAACACCATATATTTT. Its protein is CASSLTGTGNTIYF.

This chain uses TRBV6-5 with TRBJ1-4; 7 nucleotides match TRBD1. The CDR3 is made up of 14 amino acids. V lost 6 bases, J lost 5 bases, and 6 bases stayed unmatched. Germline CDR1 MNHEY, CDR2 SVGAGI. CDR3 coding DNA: TGTGCCAGCAGCGCAGGGACAGTGAATGAAAAACTGTTTTTT. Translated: CASSAGTVNEKLFF.

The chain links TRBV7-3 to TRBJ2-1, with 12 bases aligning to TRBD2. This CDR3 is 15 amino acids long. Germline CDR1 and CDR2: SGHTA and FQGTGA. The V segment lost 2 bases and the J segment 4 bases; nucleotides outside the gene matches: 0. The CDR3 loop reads CASSLLAGGYNEQFF. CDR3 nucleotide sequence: TGTGCCAGCAGCTTACTAGCGGGGGGGTACAATGAGCAGTTCTTC.

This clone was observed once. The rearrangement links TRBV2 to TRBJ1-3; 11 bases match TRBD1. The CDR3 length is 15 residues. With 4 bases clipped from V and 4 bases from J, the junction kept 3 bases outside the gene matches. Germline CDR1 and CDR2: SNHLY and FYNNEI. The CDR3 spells CASSGDRGTGNTIYF. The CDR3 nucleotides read TGTGCCAGCAGTGGGGACAGGGGGACCGGAAACACCATATATTTT.

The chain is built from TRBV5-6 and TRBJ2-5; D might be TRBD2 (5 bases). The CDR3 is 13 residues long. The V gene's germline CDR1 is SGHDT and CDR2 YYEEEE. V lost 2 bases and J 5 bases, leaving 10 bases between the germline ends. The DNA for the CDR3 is TGTGCCAGCAGCTTTCGGGGTATGGAGACCCAGTACTTC. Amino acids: CASSFRGMETQYF.

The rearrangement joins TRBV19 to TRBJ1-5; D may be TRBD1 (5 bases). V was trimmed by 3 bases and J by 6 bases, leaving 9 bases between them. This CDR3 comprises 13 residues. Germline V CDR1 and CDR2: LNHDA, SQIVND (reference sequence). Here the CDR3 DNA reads TGTGCCAGTAGTATGGCTACAGGTCAGCCCCAGCATTTT. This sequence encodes CASSMATGQPQHF.

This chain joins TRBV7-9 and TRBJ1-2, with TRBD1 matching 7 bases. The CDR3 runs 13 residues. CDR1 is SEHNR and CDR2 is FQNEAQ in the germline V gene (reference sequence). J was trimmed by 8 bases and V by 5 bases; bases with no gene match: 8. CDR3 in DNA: TGTGCCAGCAGCACCCGACAGGGAGACGGCTACACCTTC. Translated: CASSTRQGDGYTF.

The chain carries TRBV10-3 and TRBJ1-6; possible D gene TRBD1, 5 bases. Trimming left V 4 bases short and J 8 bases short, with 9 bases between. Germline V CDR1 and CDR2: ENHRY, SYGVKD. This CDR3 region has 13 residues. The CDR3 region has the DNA TGTGCCATCAGTGCCAGGGAAGATTCACCCCTCCACTTT. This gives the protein CAISAREDSPLHF.

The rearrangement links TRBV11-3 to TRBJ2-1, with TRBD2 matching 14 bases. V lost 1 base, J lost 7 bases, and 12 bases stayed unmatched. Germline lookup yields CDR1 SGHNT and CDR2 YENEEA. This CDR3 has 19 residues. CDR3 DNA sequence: TGTGCCAGCAGCTTAGCCGAGACTAGCGGGGGGGCCCTTAGGAATGAGCAGTTCTTC. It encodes CASSLAETSGGALRNEQFF.

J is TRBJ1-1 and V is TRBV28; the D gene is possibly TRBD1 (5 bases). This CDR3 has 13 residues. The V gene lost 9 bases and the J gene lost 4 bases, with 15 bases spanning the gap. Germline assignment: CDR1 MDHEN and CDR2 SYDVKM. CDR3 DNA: TGTGCCAGTCTACGGGCCCAGGGCACTGAAGCTTTCTTT. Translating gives CASLRAQGTEAFF.

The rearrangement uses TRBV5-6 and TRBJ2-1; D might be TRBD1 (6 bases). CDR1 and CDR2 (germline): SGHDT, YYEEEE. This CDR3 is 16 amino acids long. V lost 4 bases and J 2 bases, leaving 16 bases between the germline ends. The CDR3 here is CASSKLDRRAYNEQFF. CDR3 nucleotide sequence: TGTGCCAGCAGCAAATTAGACAGGCGCGCCTACAATGAGCAGTTCTTC. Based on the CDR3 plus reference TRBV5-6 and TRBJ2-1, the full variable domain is DAGVTQSPTHLIKTRGQQVTLRCSPKSGHDTVSWYQQALGQGPQFIFQYYEEEERQRGNFPDRFSGHQFPNYSSELNVNALLLGDSALYLCASSKLDRRAYNEQFFGPGTRLTVL.

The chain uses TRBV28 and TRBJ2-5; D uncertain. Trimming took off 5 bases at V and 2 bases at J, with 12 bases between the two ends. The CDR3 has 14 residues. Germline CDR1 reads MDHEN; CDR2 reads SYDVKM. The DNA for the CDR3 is TGTGCCAGCAGTACTCACAGCCCTCAAGAGACCCAGTACTTC. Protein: CASSTHSPQETQYF.

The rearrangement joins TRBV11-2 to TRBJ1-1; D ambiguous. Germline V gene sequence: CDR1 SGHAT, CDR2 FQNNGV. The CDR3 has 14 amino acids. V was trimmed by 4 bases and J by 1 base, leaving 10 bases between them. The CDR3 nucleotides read TGTGCCAGCAGCTCCCCCGCCCGGAACACTGAAGCTTTCTTT. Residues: CASSSPARNTEAFF.